This T cell receptor (beta chain) was sequenced for a study of T-cell reconstitution after alpha-beta-depleted transplantation in children. Preparation of the TCRbeta library involved a method that used unique molecular identifiers. TCRdb used MiXCR to reprocess the PCR reads, holding one entry per CDR3 protein. The top ten hold roughly 7% of the sample, which has 330,000 or so distinct CDR3 sequences, roughly a tenth seen once. This clonotype was seen more than once but under ten times. The TCR comes from a boy in the first two years of life with acute myeloid leukemia, due to receive a stem cell transplant. Sequencing used PBMCs, obtained before TCRalphabeta/CD19-depleted stem cell transplant.

CDR3 nucleotide sequence: TGTGCCAGTAGTATGGGACACGGGGGCCGCTACGAGCAGTACTTC. Protein: CASSMGHGGRYEQYF. The rearrangement uses TRBV19 and TRBJ2-7, with D perhaps given as TRBD1 or TRBD2 (6 bases each). The CDR3 contains 15 residues. The ends were cut back, 3 bases at V and 3 bases at J, with 15 bases in the middle. CDR1 and CDR2 from the germline V gene are LNHDA and SQIVND (reference sequence).